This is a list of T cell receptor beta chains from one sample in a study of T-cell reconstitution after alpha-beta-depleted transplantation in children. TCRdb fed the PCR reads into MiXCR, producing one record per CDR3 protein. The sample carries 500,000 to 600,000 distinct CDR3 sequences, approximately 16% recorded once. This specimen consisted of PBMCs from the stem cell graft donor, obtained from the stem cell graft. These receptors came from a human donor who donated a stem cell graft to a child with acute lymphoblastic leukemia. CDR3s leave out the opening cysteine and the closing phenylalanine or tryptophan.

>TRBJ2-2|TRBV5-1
ASSLGTGVFTGELF
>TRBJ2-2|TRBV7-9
ASSLSFGTGTGELF
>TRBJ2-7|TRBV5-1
ASSLAGVRHEQY
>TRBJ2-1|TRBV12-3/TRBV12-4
ASSQGYSPEWEQF
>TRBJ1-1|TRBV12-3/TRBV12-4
ASSFFLGGNTEAF
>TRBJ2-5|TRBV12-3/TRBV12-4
ASSLGLAGSGTQY
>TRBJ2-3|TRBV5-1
ASSLSQGLDTQY
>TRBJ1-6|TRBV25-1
ASSGDGNSPLH
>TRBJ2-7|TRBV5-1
ASSLDRDRGYEQY
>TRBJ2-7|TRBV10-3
AISATRTSGRTTYEQY
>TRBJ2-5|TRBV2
ASSGGLQGALETQY
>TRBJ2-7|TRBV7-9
ASSQLDWAYEQY
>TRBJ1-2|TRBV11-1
ASSVAQLSNYGYT
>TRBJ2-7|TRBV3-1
ASSPTSGRYLEQY
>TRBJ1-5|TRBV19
ASSIWGFNNQPQH
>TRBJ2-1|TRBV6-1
ASREGQGGTSEQF
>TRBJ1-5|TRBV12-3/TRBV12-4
ASSLEGATQH
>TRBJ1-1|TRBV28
ASSLREEAF
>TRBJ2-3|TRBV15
ATSRTGAPQY
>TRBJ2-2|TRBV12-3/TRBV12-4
ASSAGTRNTGELF
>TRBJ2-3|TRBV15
ATSRDTPSTDTQY
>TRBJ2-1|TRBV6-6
ASKEVSGRQF
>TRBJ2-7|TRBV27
ASSPPGLAVGEQY
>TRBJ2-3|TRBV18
ASSPRAEGHTQY
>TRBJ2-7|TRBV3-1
ASSPRRSSYEQY
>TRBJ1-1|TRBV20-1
SATGTTSHTEAF
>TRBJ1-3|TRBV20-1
SVTGGTSGNTIY
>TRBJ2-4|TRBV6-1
ASSDRASGRLAKNIQY
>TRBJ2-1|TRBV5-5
ASSSRLPGWDEQF
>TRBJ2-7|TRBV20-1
SARLAGEEQY
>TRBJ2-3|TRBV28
ASSLGASSDTQY
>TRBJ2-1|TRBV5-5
ASRRLAGGSEQF
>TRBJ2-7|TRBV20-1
SAREGTDLSYEQY
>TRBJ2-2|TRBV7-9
ASSIAGTLYGGELF
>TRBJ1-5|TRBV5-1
ASSRRGYIGNQPQH
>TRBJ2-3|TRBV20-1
SASDRGPEDTQY
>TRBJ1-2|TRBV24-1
ATSGVRGDGYT
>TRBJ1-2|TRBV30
AWDQRQGRDYGYT
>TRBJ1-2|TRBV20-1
SAWDSTNYGYT
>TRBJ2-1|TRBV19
ASSPWTSGRVYEQF
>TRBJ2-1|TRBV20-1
SARDIQADFNEQF
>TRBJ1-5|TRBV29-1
SAQGGSNQPQH
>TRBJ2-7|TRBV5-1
ASSLASGEPYEQY
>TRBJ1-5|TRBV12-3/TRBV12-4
ASSVQGFRSNQPQH
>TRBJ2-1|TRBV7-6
ASSPLGSAYNEQF
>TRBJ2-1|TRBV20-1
SARDPGTGGNEQF
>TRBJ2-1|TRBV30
AWSLNDRGVPGEQF
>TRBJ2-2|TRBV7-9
ASRRGRANTGELF
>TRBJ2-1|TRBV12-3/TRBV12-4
ASSLGSVERMEDNEQF
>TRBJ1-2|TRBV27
ASSFLPGDGYT
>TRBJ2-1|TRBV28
ASSLGTGRNEQF
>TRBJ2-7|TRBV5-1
ASSRGPASGSYEQY
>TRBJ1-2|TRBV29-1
SVSGRYGYT
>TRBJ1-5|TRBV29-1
SVYNQPQH
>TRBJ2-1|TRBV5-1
ASSLEAGSYNEQF
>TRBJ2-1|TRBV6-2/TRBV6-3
ASSYFARLKSSYNEQF
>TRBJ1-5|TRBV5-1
ASSKEGALGQPQH